Described below is a single TCR beta chain sequence and its context. What it recognizes is unknown. This sample was taken from a study of beta chain features in type 1 diabetes. The sequenced template was cDNA made from the entire isolated RNA. The method was immunoSEQ multiplex PCR; TCRdb's version includes in-frame clones alone and lacks a portion of them. The table records over 600,000 clones, around 11% of them present only once. This CDR3 comprises 14 residues. Trimming shortened V by 0 bases and J by 4 bases, and 10 bases separated the two germline ends. Germline assignment: CDR1 SGHTS and CDR2 YDEGEE. The study's findings and limits: A moderate, significant TCRB CDR3 shortening appeared in type 1 diabetes across four CD4+ subsets. In patients and controls equally, PCR might favor templates that are shorter.

Sequenced input: naive CD4+ T cells from blood. This TCR was recovered from a man aged 25 to 40 with type 1 diabetes. The chain links TRBV5-8 to TRBJ1-2; no definite D call. In nucleotides, the CDR3 is TGTGCCAGCAGCTTGGGGCGGAAAAGCTATGGCTACACCTTC. It specifies CASSLGRKSYGYTF.